These T cell receptor beta chains were read from a single sample in a study of T-cell reconstitution after alpha-beta-depleted transplantation in children. One entry per CDR3 protein results from TCRdb running MiXCR on the PCR reads. The sample holds fewer than 120,000 distinct CDR3 sequences, 9% to 12% seen once. The sequencing here drew on PBMCs from the stem cell graft donor, taken from the stem cell graft. All receptors come from a human donor who donated a stem cell graft to a child with acute lymphoblastic leukemia. The CDR3 runs from the conserved cysteine through the conserved F or W. The D gene is left open where the match is weak. Size tells how often a clone was seen (once, few, many) or the class of an expanded clone, and some rows leave it out.

V gene,D gene,J gene,CDR3 length,clone size,CDR3 DNA,CDR3 protein
TRBV29-1,-,TRBJ2-1,14,many,TGCAGCGTGCAACCAGGGGCTAGTTACAATGAGCAGTTCTTC,CSVQPGASYNEQFF
TRBV28,-,TRBJ2-7,14,many,TGTGCCAGCAGTTTTTTGGACAAGCCCCGCGAGCAGTACTTC,CASSFLDKPREQYF
TRBV12-3/TRBV12-4,TRBD1,TRBJ1-6,15,many,TGTGCCAGCAGTCTCCAAGGGGGCAGGAATTCACCCCTCCACTTT,CASSLQGGRNSPLHF
TRBV5-6,-,TRBJ1-2,14,many,TGTGCCAGCAGCCCCTTGGGACACGACTATGGCTACACCTTC,CASSPLGHDYGYTF
TRBV28,-,TRBJ2-7,15,many,TGTGCCAGCAGTCCTAGAGGCACCTTTGTCTACGAGCAGTACTTC,CASSPRGTFVYEQYF
TRBV5-6,TRBD2,TRBJ2-3,13,many,TGTGCCAGCAACGCGCGGGGGGTGGATACGCAGTATTTT,CASNARGVDTQYF
TRBV20-1,TRBD2,TRBJ2-3,17,many,TGCAGTGCTAGCGACGCATCGAGCGGGGTGGGGACAGATACGCAGTATTTT,CSASDASSGVGTDTQYF
TRBV30,-,TRBJ1-3,11,many,TGTGCCTGGAGGAGTGGAAACACCATATATTTT,CAWRSGNTIYF
TRBV29-1,-,TRBJ2-1,11,many,TGCAGCGGCCACAGGGTCAATGAGCAGTTCTTC,CSGHRVNEQFF
TRBV11-2,TRBD1,TRBJ1-3,18,-,TGTGCCAGCAGCAAACCGGGACAGTCTCCGAGCTCTGGAAACACCATATATTTT,CASSKPGQSPSSGNTIYF
TRBV7-9,-,TRBJ1-2,14,many,TGTGCCAGCAGCTTAAGGGGAGCTAACTATGGCTACACCTTC,CASSLRGANYGYTF
TRBV27,TRBD2,TRBJ2-1,15,many,TGTGCCAGCAGTGAACGACTAGCGGGAGGGGTGTTGCAGTTCTTC,CASSERLAGGVLQFF
TRBV10-2,TRBD1,TRBJ2-3,14,many,TGCGCCAGCAGTGTAGGGACAGGCACAGATACGCAGTATTTT,CASSVGTGTDTQYF
TRBV4-1,-,TRBJ1-3,16,many,TGCGCCAGCAGCCAAAGACAGGACGAGTCTGGAAACACCATATATTTT,CASSQRQDESGNTIYF
TRBV18,-,TRBJ1-5,15,many,TGTGCCAGCTCCCTCTGGGGATCTACGGATCAGCCCCAGCATTTT,CASSLWGSTDQPQHF
TRBV5-1,TRBD2,TRBJ2-5,17,few,TGCGCCAGCAGCGAGTACCCACTAGCGGGGGTTCAAGAGACCCAGTACTTC,CASSEYPLAGVQETQYF
TRBV3-1,-,TRBJ1-2,15,many,TGTGCCAGCAGCCAAGAAATCACAGGCCTCTATGGCTACACCTTC,CASSQEITGLYGYTF
TRBV7-6,TRBD2,TRBJ2-7,15,few,TGTGCCAGCAGCTTACTAGCGGGAGGGCTGGACGAGCAGTACTTC,CASSLLAGGLDEQYF
TRBV7-3,TRBD1,TRBJ2-2,14,many,TGTGCCAGCAGCTGGGACAGGGCATCCGGGGAGCTGTTTTTT,CASSWDRASGELFF
TRBV9,-,TRBJ1-5,13,many,TGTGCCAGCAGCGTAGGTCCTAATCAGCCCCAGCATTTT,CASSVGPNQPQHF
TRBV25-1,TRBD1,TRBJ1-2,14,many,TGTGCCAGCAGTGAAGGGACAGGGCCCTATGGCTACACCTTC,CASSEGTGPYGYTF
TRBV30,-,TRBJ1-2,13,-,TGTGCCTGGAGTCCCAGCGGGGAATATGGCTACACCTTC,CAWSPSGEYGYTF
TRBV6-2/TRBV6-3,-,TRBJ2-7,14,many,TGTGCCAGCAGTTACCCCGGGCCAAGTTTCGAGCAGTACTTC,CASSYPGPSFEQYF
TRBV3-1,-,TRBJ1-2,17,many,TGTGCCAGCAGACGGGTAGGCGCAGACAGAGGGAGGCATGGCTACACCTTC,CASRRVGADRGRHGYTF
TRBV27,-,TRBJ2-3,15,many,TGTGCCAGCAGTTTCCGGGGTCCGGACACAGATACGCAGTATTTT,CASSFRGPDTDTQYF
TRBV7-2,-,TRBJ2-7,13,many,TGTGCCAGCAGCTTGAACTCTGCCTACGAGCAGTACTTC,CASSLNSAYEQYF